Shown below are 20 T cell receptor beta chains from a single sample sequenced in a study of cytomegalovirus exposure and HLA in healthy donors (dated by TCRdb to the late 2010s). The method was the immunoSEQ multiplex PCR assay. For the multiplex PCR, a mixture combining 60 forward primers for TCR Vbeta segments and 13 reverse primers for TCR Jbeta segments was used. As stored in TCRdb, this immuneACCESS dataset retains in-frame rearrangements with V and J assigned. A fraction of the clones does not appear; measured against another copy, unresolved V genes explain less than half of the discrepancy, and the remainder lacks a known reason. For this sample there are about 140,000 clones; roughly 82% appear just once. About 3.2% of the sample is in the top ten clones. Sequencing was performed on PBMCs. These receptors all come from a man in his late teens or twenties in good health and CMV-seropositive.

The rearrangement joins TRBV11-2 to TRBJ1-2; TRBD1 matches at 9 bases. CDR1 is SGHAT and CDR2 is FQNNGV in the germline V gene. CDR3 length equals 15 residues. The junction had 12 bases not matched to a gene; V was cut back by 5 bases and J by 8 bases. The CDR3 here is CASSPSGGQGSGYTF. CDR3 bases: TGTGCCAGCAGCCCTAGCGGGGGACAGGGCAGCGGCTACACCTTC. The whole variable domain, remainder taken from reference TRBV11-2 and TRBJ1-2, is EAGVAQSPRYKIIEKRQSVAFWCNPISGHATLYWYQQILGQGPKLLIQFQNNGVVDDSQLPKDRFSAERLKGVDSTLKIQPAKLEDSAVYLCASSPSGGQGSGYTFGSGTRLTVV.

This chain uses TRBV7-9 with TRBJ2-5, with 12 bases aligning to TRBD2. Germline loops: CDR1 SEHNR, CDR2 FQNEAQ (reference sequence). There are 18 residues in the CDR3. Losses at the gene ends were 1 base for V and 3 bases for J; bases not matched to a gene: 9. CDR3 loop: CASSLVGTSGSLEETQYF. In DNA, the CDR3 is TGTGCCAGCAGCTTAGTAGGGACTAGCGGGTCCCTCGAAGAGACCCAGTACTTC.

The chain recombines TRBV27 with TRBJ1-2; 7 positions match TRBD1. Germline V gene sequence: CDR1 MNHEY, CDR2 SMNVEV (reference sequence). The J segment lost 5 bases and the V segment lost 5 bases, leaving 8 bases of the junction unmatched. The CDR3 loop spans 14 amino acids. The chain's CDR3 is CASSLRGSSYGYTF. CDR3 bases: TGTGCCAGCAGTCTCAGGGGGTCCTCTTATGGCTACACCTTC.

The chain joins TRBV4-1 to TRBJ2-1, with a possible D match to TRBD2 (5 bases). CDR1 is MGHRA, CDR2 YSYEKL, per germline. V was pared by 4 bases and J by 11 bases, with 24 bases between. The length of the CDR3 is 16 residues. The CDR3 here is CASSPDQSLGDRQQFF. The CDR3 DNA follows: TGCGCCAGCAGCCCTGACCAGTCCCTGGGAGATAGGCAGCAGTTCTTC.

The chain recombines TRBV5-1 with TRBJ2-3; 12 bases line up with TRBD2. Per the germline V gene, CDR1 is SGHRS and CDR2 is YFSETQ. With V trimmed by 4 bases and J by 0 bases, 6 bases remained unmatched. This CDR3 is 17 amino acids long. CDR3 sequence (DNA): TGCGCCAGCAGCCTATTACTAGCGGGAGGTAGCACAGATACGCAGTATTTT. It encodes CASSLLLAGGSTDTQYF.

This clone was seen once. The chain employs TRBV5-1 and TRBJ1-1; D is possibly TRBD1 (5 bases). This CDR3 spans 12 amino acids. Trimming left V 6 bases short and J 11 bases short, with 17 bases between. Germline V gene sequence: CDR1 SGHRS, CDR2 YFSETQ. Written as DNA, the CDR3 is TGCGCCAGCACCGTGGGGCTCCTGGGCGCTTTCTTT. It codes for CASTVGLLGAFF.

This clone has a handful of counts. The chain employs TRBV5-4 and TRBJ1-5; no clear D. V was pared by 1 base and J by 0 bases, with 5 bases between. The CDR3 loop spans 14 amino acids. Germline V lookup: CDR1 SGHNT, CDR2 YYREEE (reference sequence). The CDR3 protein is CASSLMYSNQPQHF. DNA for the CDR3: TGTGCCAGCAGCTTGATGTATAGCAATCAGCCCCAGCATTTT.

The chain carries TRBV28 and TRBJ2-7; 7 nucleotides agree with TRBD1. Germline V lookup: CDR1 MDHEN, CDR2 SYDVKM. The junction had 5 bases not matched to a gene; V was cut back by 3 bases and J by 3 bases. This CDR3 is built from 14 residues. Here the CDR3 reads CASSFEGQNYEQYF. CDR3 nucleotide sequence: TGTGCCAGCAGTTTTGAGGGACAGAACTACGAGCAGTACTTC.

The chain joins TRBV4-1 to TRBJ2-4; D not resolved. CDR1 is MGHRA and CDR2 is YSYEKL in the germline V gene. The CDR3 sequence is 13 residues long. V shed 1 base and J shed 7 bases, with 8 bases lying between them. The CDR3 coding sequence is TGCGCCAGCAGCCAAGGCGGCCTTAACATTCAGTACTTC. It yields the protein CASSQGGLNIQYF.

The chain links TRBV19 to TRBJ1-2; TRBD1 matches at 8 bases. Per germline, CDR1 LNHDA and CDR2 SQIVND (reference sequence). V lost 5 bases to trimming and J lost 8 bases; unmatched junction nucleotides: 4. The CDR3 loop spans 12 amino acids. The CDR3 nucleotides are TGTGCCAGTAGTTTTCGGACAGGGGGCTACACCTTC. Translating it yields CASSFRTGGYTF.

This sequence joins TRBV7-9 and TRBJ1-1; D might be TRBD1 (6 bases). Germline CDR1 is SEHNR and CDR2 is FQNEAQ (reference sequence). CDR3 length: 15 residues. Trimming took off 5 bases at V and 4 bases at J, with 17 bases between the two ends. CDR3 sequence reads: CASSVGGGGPTEAFF. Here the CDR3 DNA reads TGTGCCAGCAGCGTTGGGGGTGGGGGCCCCACTGAAGCTTTCTTT.

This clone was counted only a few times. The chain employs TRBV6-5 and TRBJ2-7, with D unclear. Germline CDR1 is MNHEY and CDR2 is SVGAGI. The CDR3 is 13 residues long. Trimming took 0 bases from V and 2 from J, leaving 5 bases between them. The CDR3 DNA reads TGTGCCAGCAGTTACTCGCGGACCTACGAGCAGTACTTC. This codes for CASSYSRTYEQYF.

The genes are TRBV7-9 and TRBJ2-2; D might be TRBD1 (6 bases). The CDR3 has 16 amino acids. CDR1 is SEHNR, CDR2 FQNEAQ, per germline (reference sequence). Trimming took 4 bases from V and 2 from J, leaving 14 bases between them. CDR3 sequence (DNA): TGTGCCAGCAGCTCTAACAGGGATTCCAACACCGGGGAGCTGTTTTTT. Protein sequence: CASSSNRDSNTGELFF. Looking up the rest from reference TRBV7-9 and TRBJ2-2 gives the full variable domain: DTGVSQNPRHKITKRGQNVTFRCDPISEHNRLYWYRQTLGQGPEFLTYFQNEAQLEKSRLLSDRFSAERPKGSFSTLEIQRTEQGDSAMYLCASSSNRDSNTGELFFGEGSRLTVL.

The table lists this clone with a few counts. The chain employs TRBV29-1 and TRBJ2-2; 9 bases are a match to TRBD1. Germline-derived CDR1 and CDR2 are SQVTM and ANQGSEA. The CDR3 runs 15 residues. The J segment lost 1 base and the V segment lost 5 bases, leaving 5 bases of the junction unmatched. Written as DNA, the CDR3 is TGCAGCGTTCGTAGGACAGGGGAGAACACCGGGGAGCTGTTTTTT. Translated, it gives CSVRRTGENTGELFF.

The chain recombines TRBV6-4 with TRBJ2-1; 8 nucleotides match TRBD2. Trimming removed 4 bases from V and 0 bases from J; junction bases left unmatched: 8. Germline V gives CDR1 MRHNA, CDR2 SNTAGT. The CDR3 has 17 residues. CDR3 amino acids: CASSVIAGPLSYNEQFF. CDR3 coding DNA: TGTGCCAGCAGTGTCATAGCGGGGCCTCTCTCCTACAATGAGCAGTTCTTC.

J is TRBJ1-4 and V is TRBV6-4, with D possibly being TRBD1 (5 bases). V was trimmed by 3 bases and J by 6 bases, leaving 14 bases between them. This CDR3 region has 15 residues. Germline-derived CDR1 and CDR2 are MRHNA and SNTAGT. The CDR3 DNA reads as TGTGCCAGCAGTGAGACCTCCAAAGGGGATGAAAAACTGTTTTTT. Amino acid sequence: CASSETSKGDEKLFF.

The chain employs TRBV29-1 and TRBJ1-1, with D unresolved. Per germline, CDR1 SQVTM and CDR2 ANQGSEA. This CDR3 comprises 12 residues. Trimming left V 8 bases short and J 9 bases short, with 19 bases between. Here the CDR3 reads CSTHNQMRQAFF. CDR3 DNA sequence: TGCAGCACGCACAACCAGATGAGGCAAGCTTTCTTT.

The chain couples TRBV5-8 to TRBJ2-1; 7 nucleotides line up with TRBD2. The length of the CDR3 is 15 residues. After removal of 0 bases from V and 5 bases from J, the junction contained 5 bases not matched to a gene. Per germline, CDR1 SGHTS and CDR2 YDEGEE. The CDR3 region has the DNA TGTGCCAGCAGCTTGGACGGGAGGCGTAACAATGAGCAGTTCTTC. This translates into CASSLDGRRNNEQFF.

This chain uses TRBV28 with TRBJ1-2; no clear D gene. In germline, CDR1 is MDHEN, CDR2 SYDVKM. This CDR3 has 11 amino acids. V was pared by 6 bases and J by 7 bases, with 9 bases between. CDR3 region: CASSYLGGYTF. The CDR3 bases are TGTGCCAGCAGCTACCTAGGTGGCTACACCTTC.

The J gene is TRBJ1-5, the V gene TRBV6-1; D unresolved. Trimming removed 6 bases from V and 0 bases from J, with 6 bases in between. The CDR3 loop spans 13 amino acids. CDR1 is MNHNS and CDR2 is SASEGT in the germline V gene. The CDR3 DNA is TGTGCCAGCAGAGGAGATAGCAATCAGCCCCAGCATTTT. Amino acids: CASRGDSNQPQHF.